Included here is one T cell receptor (beta chain) sequence, with context. With random hexamers, reverse transcription was performed on about 0.5 to 1 ug of RNA. TCRdb passed the immunoSEQ multiplex PCR reads through MiXCR, listing each CDR3 protein once. The sample lists approximately 140,000 distinct CDR3 sequences; 85% to 95% were seen once. The record originates from a study of CD8 T cells in Susac syndrome. V was clipped by 3 bases and J by 2 bases; unmatched bases: 7. The CDR3 loop spans 16 amino acids. The germline CDR1 and CDR2 sequences are SGDLS and YYNGEE. The chain couples TRBV9 to TRBJ2-5, with 10 positions matching TRBD2. This receptor was identified in a human donor in good health. The specimen was CD8+ T cells from PBMCs. DNA of the CDR3: TGTGCCAGCAGCGGGACTAGCGGAACATCTCAAGAGACCCAGTACTTC. Amino acids: CASSGTSGTSQETQYF. The full variable domain, rest sourced from reference TRBV9 and TRBJ2-5, is DSGVTQTPKHLITATGQRVTLRCSPRSGDLSVYWYQQSLDQGLQFLIQYYNGEERAKGNILERFSAQQFPDLHSELNLSSLELGDSALYFCASSGTSGTSQETQYFGPGTRLLVL.